These 2 T cell receptor beta chains came from one sample sequenced in a study of CD8+CD57+ T cells in acquired aplastic anemia. The study profiled TCR beta VDJ and CDR3 using genomic DNA as template. TCRdb re-called the reads through MiXCR, storing one row per CDR3 protein. The repertoire has 180,000 or so distinct CDR3 sequences, approximately 48% of them found once; the top ten carry under 2%. For sequencing, patients were chosen who had shown expansion of CD8+CD57+ cells by flow cytometry. Sequenced input: sorted CD4+, CD8+, or CD8+CD57+ T cells (not recorded which) from PBMCs. The receptors come from a human donor with aplastic anemia.

As concerns this clonotype: An end of the junction differs from the germline gene, which may be a read error. This chain links TRBV5-1 with TRBJ2-1; 10 nucleotides match TRBD2. The germline gives CDR1 SGHRS, CDR2 YFSETQ. This CDR3 has 18 amino acids. This chain's CDR3 is CASSLKILAGVRYNEQLF. The CDR3 nucleotides read TGCGCCAGCAGCTTGAAGATTCTAGCGGGAGTCAGGTACAATGAGCAGCTCTTC.

The V and J genes are TRBV19 and TRBJ1-2, with 7 nucleotides matching TRBD1. The CDR3 extends over 15 amino acids. CDR1 is LNHDA and CDR2 is SQIVND in the germline V gene (reference sequence). The V segment lost 7 bases and the J segment 0 bases; nucleotides outside the gene matches: 8. The CDR3 bases are TGTGCCAGTACGATACGGGACAGACCTAACTATGGCTACACCTTC. It yields the protein CASTIRDRPNYGYTF. The full variable domain, its missing parts supplied by reference TRBV19 and TRBJ1-2, is DGGITQSPKYLFRKEGQNVTLSCEQNLNHDAMYWYRQDPGQGLRLIYYSQIVNDFQKGDIAEGYSVSREKKESFPLTVTSAQKNPTAFYLCASTIRDRPNYGYTFGSGTRLTVV.